The 32 T cell receptor beta chains below were found in one sample sequenced in a study of blood T cell repertoires in COVID-19. TCRdb's copy holds only in-frame clones and misses some; the assay was immunoSEQ multiplex PCR. The data hold around 380,000 clones, with around 87% observed a single time. Material: PBMCs or T cells enriched from blood (not recorded which). The receptors were sampled from a man aged 30 to 39 who had recovered from COVID-19.

V and J are TRBV5-1 and TRBJ2-7; 7 nucleotides align to TRBD1. The CDR3 sequence is 13 residues long. V lost 4 bases, J lost 5 bases, and 6 bases stayed unmatched. Germline CDR1 and CDR2: SGHRS and YFSETQ. The CDR3 DNA is TGCGCCAGCAGCACCTCCGACAGGGACGAGCAGTACTTC. This encodes CASSTSDRDEQYF.

The chain joins TRBV6-2 or TRBV6-3 to TRBJ2-1, with 10 bases fitting TRBD2. The V and J ends lost 6 bases and 6 bases, in that order; junction bases with no gene match: 8. The V gene's germline CDR1 is MNHEY and CDR2 SVGEGT. The CDR3 totals 15 residues. CDR3 sequence: CASSLLAGRPNEQFF. In nucleotides, the CDR3 is TGTGCCAGCAGCCTACTAGCGGGAAGACCCAATGAGCAGTTCTTC.

This clone was seen a single time. This chain uses TRBV6-5 with TRBJ1-2; 9 nucleotides match TRBD1. CDR3 size: 15 residues. Germline V lookup: CDR1 MNHEY, CDR2 SVGAGI. J lost 4 bases, V lost 10 bases, and 13 bases had no gene match. The CDR3, as DNA: TGTGCCACCTACTCGGGACAGGGACTAGTCTATGGCTACACCTTC. Its protein product is CATYSGQGLVYGYTF.

The gene calls are TRBV6-2 or TRBV6-3 and TRBJ1-5; a possible D gene is TRBD1 (5 bases). V lost 3 bases and J 6 bases, leaving 12 bases between the germline ends. Germline V CDR1 and CDR2: MNHEY, SVGEGT. The CDR3 consists of 14 residues. This chain's CDR3 is CASSYSQGLQPQHF. CDR3 in DNA: TGTGCCAGCAGTTATTCCCAGGGACTTCAGCCCCAGCATTTT.

V and J are TRBV10-1 and TRBJ2-1; 12 bases are shared with TRBD1. CDR1 and CDR2 from the germline V gene are WNHNN and SYGVQD (reference sequence). There are 14 residues in the CDR3. V dropped 8 bases and J dropped 7; count of bases not matched to a gene: 6. CDR3 amino acids: CASGPGQGANEQFF. DNA of the CDR3: TGCGCCAGCGGACCGGGACAGGGGGCGAATGAGCAGTTCTTC.

The V call is TRBV6-1, the J call TRBJ1-3, with D maybe TRBD1 (5 bases). CDR3 length: 16 amino acids. The ends were cut back, 1 base at V and 0 bases at J, with 10 bases in the middle. Germline V gives CDR1 MNHNS, CDR2 SASEGT. The CDR3, as DNA: TGTGCCAGCAGTGAAGGGCCGACAGACTCTGGAAACACCATATATTTT. Translation gives CASSEGPTDSGNTIYF.

This clone has a single count. The chain combines TRBV30 with TRBJ1-1, with 7 bases that match TRBD1. CDR3 length equals 16 residues. V lost 0 bases and J lost 0; bases outside the gene matches: 7. Looked up from germline, CDR1 is GTSNPN and CDR2 is SVGIG (reference sequence). CDR3 sequence (DNA): TGTGCCTGGAGTGTTGGGGGACAGTCGCTGAACACTGAAGCTTTCTTT. Its protein is CAWSVGGQSLNTEAFF. Combining the CDR3 with reference TRBV30 and TRBJ1-1 gives the whole variable domain SQTIHQWPATLVQPVGSPLSLECTVEGTSNPNLYWYRQAAGRGLQLLFYSVGIGQISSEVPQNLSASRPQDRQFILSSKKLLLSDSGFYLCAWSVGGQSLNTEAFFGQGTRLTVV.

V gene TRBV7-2 combines with J gene TRBJ1-2; TRBD1 might be the D (6 bases). CDR1 and CDR2 (germline): SGHTA, FQGNSA. The V and J ends lost 5 bases and 8 bases respectively, with 18 bases between them. CDR3 length equals 14 residues. The CDR3 DNA reads as TGTGCCAGCAGCCCAGGGGTAATAGGGCTCGGCTACACCTTC. This encodes CASSPGVIGLGYTF.

The chain has TRBV7-2 and TRBJ1-4; 8 nucleotides match TRBD1. This CDR3 has 15 amino acids. V lost 4 bases, J lost 7 bases, and 8 bases stayed unmatched. The germline gives CDR1 SGHTA, CDR2 FQGNSA. The CDR3 here is CASSSLGQGGEKLFF. The CDR3 DNA reads as TGTGCCAGCAGCTCCCTCGGACAGGGTGGTGAAAAACTGTTTTTT.

This chain links TRBV30 with TRBJ2-5; 12 bases are shared with TRBD2. The CDR3 totals 15 residues. The V gene's germline CDR1 is GTSNPN and CDR2 SVGIG (reference sequence). The trim removed 2 bases at V and 4 bases at J, leaving 5 bases unmatched. CDR3: CAWSRLAGGSETQYF. The CDR3, as DNA: TGTGCCTGGAGTAGGCTAGCGGGGGGGTCAGAGACCCAGTACTTC. Full variable domain (remainder filled in from reference TRBV30 and TRBJ2-5): SQTIHQWPATLVQPVGSPLSLECTVEGTSNPNLYWYRQAAGRGLQLLFYSVGIGQISSEVPQNLSASRPQDRQFILSSKKLLLSDSGFYLCAWSRLAGGSETQYFGPGTRLLVL.

The chain recombines TRBV30 with TRBJ1-2; D uncertain. CDR1 is GTSNPN, CDR2 SVGIG, per germline (reference sequence). V was pared by 0 bases and J by 5 bases, with 10 bases between. This CDR3 is 13 amino acids long. CDR3 DNA sequence: TGTGCCTGGAGTGTCTCTGGGGAGTATGGCTACACCTTC. It specifies CAWSVSGEYGYTF. The full variable domain, rest sourced from reference TRBV30 and TRBJ1-2, is SQTIHQWPATLVQPVGSPLSLECTVEGTSNPNLYWYRQAAGRGLQLLFYSVGIGQISSEVPQNLSASRPQDRQFILSSKKLLLSDSGFYLCAWSVSGEYGYTFGSGTRLTVV.

J is TRBJ1-2 and V is TRBV5-1; D is perhaps TRBD1 (5 bases). The CDR3 consists of 12 residues. In germline, CDR1 is SGHRS, CDR2 YFSETQ. The V gene lost 4 bases and the J gene lost 8 bases, with 12 bases spanning the gap. The CDR3 nucleotides read TGCGCCAGCAGCCGGGGACTTCAGGGCTACACCTTC. Protein product: CASSRGLQGYTF.

The genes are TRBV7-2 and TRBJ1-5, with a possible D match to TRBD1 (6 bases). The CDR3 contains 13 residues. V lost 11 bases to trimming and J lost 4 bases, with 15 bases between them. Germline V CDR1 and CDR2: SGHTA, FQGNSA. CDR3 amino acids: CAVPAGANQPQHF. The CDR3 DNA reads TGTGCCGTACCGGCAGGGGCGAATCAGCCCCAGCATTTT.

This clone appeared once. The chain links TRBV16 to TRBJ1-6, with D tentatively TRBD1 (6 bases). This CDR3 comprises 14 residues. Per the germline V gene, CDR1 is KGHSY and CDR2 is FQNENV. The germline V and J ends were trimmed by 4 bases and 8 bases, with 12 bases remaining between them. CDR3 sequence: CASSLQGNDSPLHF. The DNA of the CDR3 is TGTGCCAGCAGCCTACAGGGAAACGATTCACCCCTCCACTTT.

This sequence joins TRBV15 and TRBJ1-2; tentatively, D is TRBD1 (5 bases). The CDR3 is 12 amino acids. V lost 9 bases, J lost 4 bases, and 12 bases lay in between. From germline, CDR1 is LNHNV and CDR2 YYDKDF (reference sequence). The CDR3 reads CATYQGSYGYTF. The CDR3 nucleotides read TGTGCCACTTACCAGGGAAGCTATGGCTACACCTTC.

The V call is TRBV7-9, the J call TRBJ2-1, with TRBD2 matching 8 bases. CDR3 length: 14 residues. Germline CDR1 is SEHNR and CDR2 is FQNEAQ (reference sequence). J was trimmed by 2 bases and V by 5 bases; bases with no gene match: 2. CDR3 in amino acids: CASSAAGAYNEQFF. As DNA, the CDR3 is TGTGCCAGCAGCGCAGCGGGGGCCTACAATGAGCAGTTCTTC. Using reference TRBV7-9 and TRBJ2-1 for the parts outside the CDR3, the full variable domain is DTGVSQNPRHKITKRGQNVTFRCDPISEHNRLYWYRQTLGQGPEFLTYFQNEAQLEKSRLLSDRFSAERPKGSFSTLEIQRTEQGDSAMYLCASSAAGAYNEQFFGPGTRLTVL.

The chain employs TRBV7-2 and TRBJ1-1; 7 bases align to TRBD1. This CDR3 has 14 residues. Germline V gene data show CDR1 as SGHTA and CDR2 as FQGNSA. After removal of 8 bases from V and 5 bases from J, the junction contained 11 bases not matched to a gene. CDR3 in amino acids: CASCPQGSPTEAFF. The CDR3 bases are TGTGCCAGCTGCCCACAGGGGTCCCCGACTGAAGCTTTCTTT.

The rearrangement uses TRBV30 and TRBJ2-7; D might be TRBD1 (5 bases). In germline, CDR1 is GTSNPN, CDR2 SVGIG (reference sequence). The CDR3 consists of 13 residues. Between the trimmed V and J ends, which lost 2 bases and 5 bases, there was a span of 13 bases. CDR3 residues: CAWSITGPNEQYF. The CDR3 DNA follows: TGTGCCTGGAGTATTACAGGCCCTAACGAGCAGTACTTC. The complete variable domain, with remaining parts taken from reference TRBV30 and TRBJ2-7, reads SQTIHQWPATLVQPVGSPLSLECTVEGTSNPNLYWYRQAAGRGLQLLFYSVGIGQISSEVPQNLSASRPQDRQFILSSKKLLLSDSGFYLCAWSITGPNEQYFGPGTRLTVT.

The V and J genes are TRBV2 and TRBJ2-1; D may be TRBD2 (6 bases). V lost 5 bases to trimming and J lost 3 bases, with 17 bases between them. Germline V gene sequence: CDR1 SNHLY, CDR2 FYNNEI. The CDR3 sequence is 16 residues long. The CDR3 DNA follows: TGTGCCAGCAGTCTTATGGGGGGTGTGAACTACAATGAGCAGTTCTTC. Translated: CASSLMGGVNYNEQFF.

This chain joins TRBV2 and TRBJ1-5; TRBD1 agrees at 7 bases. There are 15 residues in the CDR3. V lost 5 bases to trimming and J lost 1 base; unmatched junction nucleotides: 5. The germline V gene encodes CDR1 SNHLY and CDR2 FYNNEI. The DNA of the CDR3 is TGTGCCAGCAGTATCGGACAGGAGAGCAATCAGCCCCAGCATTTT. Translating it yields CASSIGQESNQPQHF. Full variable domain (remainder filled in from reference TRBV2 and TRBJ1-5): EPEVTQTPSHQVTQMGQEVILRCVPISNHLYFYWYRQILGQKVEFLVSFYNNEISEKSEIFDDQFSVERPDGSNFTLKIRSTKLEDSAMYFCASSIGQESNQPQHFGDGTRLSIL.

This clone was observed once. The V and J genes are TRBV27 and TRBJ2-5; 8 nucleotides line up with TRBD2. The CDR3 has 17 residues. The V gene's germline CDR1 is MNHEY and CDR2 SMNVEV (reference sequence). The trim removed 5 bases at V and 9 bases at J, leaving 20 bases unmatched. CDR3 nucleotides: TGTGCCAGCAGTCTCCTCGGGGCGGGGGGCGGAAGGGGGGCCCAGTACTTC. Translated: CASSLLGAGGGRGAQYF.

This chain connects TRBV4-3 to TRBJ1-1, with D possibly matching TRBD1 (6 bases). Germline V CDR1 and CDR2: LGHNA, YSLEER. V lost 0 bases and J 7 bases, leaving 9 bases between the germline ends. This CDR3 has 13 amino acids. In DNA, the CDR3 is TGCGCCAGCAGCCAAGATAGGGGGATTGAAGCTTTCTTT. Translation gives CASSQDRGIEAFF.

The J gene is TRBJ2-7, the V gene TRBV11-2; maybe TRBD1 (6 bases). Trimming took off 5 bases at V and 2 bases at J, with 13 bases between the two ends. From germline, CDR1 is SGHAT and CDR2 FQNNGV. The CDR3 has 14 residues. The CDR3 reads CASSLQTGTYEQYF. The CDR3 nucleotides read TGTGCCAGCAGCCTCCAGACAGGAACCTACGAGCAGTACTTC.

This chain connects TRBV29-1 to TRBJ2-1, with D tentatively TRBD1 (6 bases). Germline V lookup: CDR1 SQVTM, CDR2 ANQGSEA. The V gene lost 7 bases and the J gene lost 7 bases, with 17 bases spanning the gap. The CDR3 is 13 amino acids. The CDR3 nucleotides read TGCAGCGCCCTTCAAGAGGGGGTGAATGAGCAGTTCTTC. Its translation: CSALQEGVNEQFF.

This chain joins TRBV18 and TRBJ1-1; D unresolved. Germline CDR1 reads KGHSH; CDR2 reads LQKENI. The CDR3 sequence is 12 residues long. Trimming left V 7 bases short and J 4 bases short, with 10 bases between. The CDR3 DNA is TGTGCCAGCTTTACCCCTATCACTGAAGCTTTCTTT. Amino acids: CASFTPITEAFF.

This chain joins TRBV19 and TRBJ1-5; D is unclear. The CDR3 has 12 residues. The V gene's germline CDR1 is LNHDA and CDR2 SQIVND (reference sequence). Trimming took 4 bases from V and 5 from J, leaving 6 bases between them. CDR3 coding DNA: TGTGCCAGTAGTAAGGAGGATCAGCCCCAGCATTTT. Protein sequence: CASSKEDQPQHF. The entire variable domain, with the rest obtained from reference TRBV19 and TRBJ1-5, is as follows: DGGITQSPKYLFRKEGQNVTLSCEQNLNHDAMYWYRQDPGQGLRLIYYSQIVNDFQKGDIAEGYSVSREKKESFPLTVTSAQKNPTAFYLCASSKEDQPQHFGDGTRLSIL.

The chain is built from TRBV27 and TRBJ1-5, with D tentatively TRBD1 (6 bases). The ends were cut back, 6 bases at V and 0 bases at J, with 9 bases in the middle. This CDR3 region has 14 residues. The germline V gene has CDR1 MNHEY and CDR2 SMNVEV (reference sequence). As DNA, the CDR3 is TGTGCCAGCAGAGGGGACAATAGCAATCAGCCCCAGCATTTT. Protein sequence: CASRGDNSNQPQHF.

The rearrangement uses TRBV6-5 and TRBJ1-3, with 9 bases fitting TRBD1. The CDR3 length is 13 residues. Germline lookup yields CDR1 MNHEY and CDR2 SVGAGI. Losses at the gene ends were 7 bases for V and 8 bases for J; bases not matched to a gene: 6. The CDR3 spells CASTSRTGDTIYF. CDR3 nucleotide sequence: TGTGCCAGCACCTCTCGGACAGGGGACACCATATATTTT.

The rearrangement links TRBV23-1 to TRBJ2-3; perhaps TRBD2 as D (5 bases). TRBV23-1 is annotated as an ORF whose role is uncertain. The CDR3 is 13 amino acids. V lost 2 bases and J lost 9, with 12 bases in between. For the CDR3, the DNA is TGCGCCAGCAGTCAACCCATTGGGAGCACGCAGTATTTT. Its translation: CASSQPIGSTQYF.

The chain uses TRBV19 and TRBJ1-2; TRBD1 matches 7 bases. The trim removed 4 bases at V and 7 bases at J, leaving 3 bases unmatched. The CDR3 length is 12 residues. Germline CDR1 is LNHDA and CDR2 is SQIVND (reference sequence). The CDR3 spells CASSRRQGGYTF. The CDR3 DNA reads as TGTGCCAGTAGTAGACGACAGGGTGGCTACACCTTC.

The chain recombines TRBV11-2 with TRBJ1-1; D is possibly TRBD1 (5 bases). Germline V gene lookup returns CDR1 SGHAT and CDR2 FQNNGV. The CDR3 length is 15 residues. The ends were cut back, 4 bases at V and 4 bases at J, with 16 bases in the middle. For the CDR3, the DNA is TGTGCCAGCAGCTCATTCAGGGCGGCCGCCACTGAAGCTTTCTTT. This sequence encodes CASSSFRAAATEAFF.

The V gene is TRBV12-3 or TRBV12-4, the J gene TRBJ2-5, with 7 nucleotides matching TRBD2. The CDR3 is 13 residues long. With V trimmed by 6 bases and J by 4 bases, 5 bases remained unmatched. The CDR3 protein is CASSASGLETQYF. The CDR3 DNA follows: TGTGCCAGCAGCGCTAGCGGTCTAGAGACCCAGTACTTC.